This is a list of T cell receptor beta chains from one sample in a study of blood T cell repertoires in COVID-19. Here immunoSEQ multiplex PCR was the method, and the copy in TCRdb shows in-frame clones only, minus some. The sample yields hundreds of thousands of clones, roughly 91% seen once. Input material: peripheral blood. The receptors were sampled from a woman between 45 and 65 years old with COVID-19, enrolled during active disease. CDR3s include the opening cysteine and the closing phenylalanine or tryptophan. The D gene is left open where the match is weak. The size field is filled for only some rows; it gives once, few, many or a size class.

V gene: TRBV12-5; J gene: TRBJ2-1; D gene: TRBD2; clone size: NA; CDR3 protein: CASGLPPRGGLFF; CDR3 DNA: TGTGCTAGTGGTTTGCCCCCCCGCGGGGGTCTGTTCTTC
V gene: TRBV7-2; J gene: TRBJ2-2; D gene: NA; clone size: NA; CDR3 protein: CASSLEGGTMNTGELFF; CDR3 DNA: TGTGCCAGCAGCTTAGAGGGGGGGACTATGAACACCGGGGAGCTGTTTTTT
V gene: TRBV7-9; J gene: TRBJ2-7; D gene: TRBD1; clone size: many; CDR3 protein: CASSGQGGSYEQYF; CDR3 DNA: TGTGCCAGCAGCGGACAGGGTGGCTCCTACGAGCAGTACTTC
V gene: TRBV6-6; J gene: TRBJ1-5; D gene: NA; clone size: NA; CDR3 protein: CASSSRGTKPQHF; CDR3 DNA: TGTGCCAGCAGCTCCCGAGGGACTAAGCCCCAGCATTTT
V gene: TRBV9; J gene: TRBJ1-4; D gene: NA; clone size: NA; CDR3 protein: CASSVGSQRGEKLFF; CDR3 DNA: TGTGCCAGCAGCGTAGGAAGCCAAAGAGGTGAAAAACTGTTTTTT
V gene: TRBV5-1; J gene: TRBJ2-5; D gene: NA; clone size: NA; CDR3 protein: CASQGGAGGLGGTQYF; CDR3 DNA: TGCGCCAGCCAAGGGGGGGCAGGTGGACTAGGAGGGACCCAGTACTTC
V gene: TRBV7-2; J gene: TRBJ1-2; D gene: NA; clone size: NA; CDR3 protein: CASSLVSPKTGYGYTF; CDR3 DNA: TGTGCCAGCAGCTTAGTCTCTCCCAAGACAGGCTATGGCTACACCTTC
V gene: TRBV30; J gene: TRBJ1-4; D gene: TRBD1; clone size: NA; CDR3 protein: CAWSGLRGLEKLFF; CDR3 DNA: TGTGCCTGGAGTGGGCTCAGGGGGCTCGAAAAACTGTTTTTT
V gene: TRBV6-5; J gene: TRBJ1-1; D gene: NA; clone size: NA; CDR3 protein: CASSPWSENTEAFF; CDR3 DNA: TGTGCCAGCAGCCCCTGGTCAGAGAACACTGAAGCTTTCTTT
V gene: TRBV13; J gene: TRBJ1-4; D gene: TRBD1; clone size: NA; CDR3 protein: CASSQSTGAQNEKLFF; CDR3 DNA: TGTGCCAGCAGCCAAAGTACAGGGGCGCAGAATGAAAAACTGTTTTTT
V gene: TRBV27; J gene: TRBJ1-3; D gene: NA; clone size: NA; CDR3 protein: CASSLGAAAGNTIYF; CDR3 DNA: TGTGCCAGCAGTTTAGGGGCTGCAGCTGGAAACACCATATATTTT
V gene: TRBV11-2; J gene: TRBJ2-7; D gene: NA; clone size: NA; CDR3 protein: CASSLGEEQYF; CDR3 DNA: TGTGCCAGCAGCTTAGGAGAGGAGCAGTACTTC
V gene: TRBV9; J gene: TRBJ2-2; D gene: TRBD1; clone size: NA; CDR3 protein: CASSGQPGQGGTGELFF; CDR3 DNA: TGTGCCAGCAGCGGACAACCGGGACAGGGGGGGACCGGGGAGCTGTTTTTT
V gene: TRBV18; J gene: TRBJ2-1; D gene: NA; clone size: few; CDR3 protein: CASSPRGLHNEQFF; CDR3 DNA: TGTGCCAGCTCACCACGAGGACTCCACAATGAGCAGTTCTTC
V gene: TRBV9; J gene: TRBJ2-3; D gene: TRBD1; clone size: NA; CDR3 protein: CASTMGQSTDTQYF; CDR3 DNA: TGTGCCAGCACCATGGGACAGAGCACAGATACGCAGTATTTT
V gene: TRBV2; J gene: TRBJ1-1; D gene: NA; clone size: NA; CDR3 protein: CASSELSAGNTEAFF; CDR3 DNA: TGTGCCAGCAGTGAATTATCAGCGGGGAACACTGAAGCTTTCTTT
V gene: TRBV4-1; J gene: TRBJ2-1; D gene: TRBD2; clone size: NA; CDR3 protein: CASRPRTSGTNEQFF; CDR3 DNA: TGCGCCAGCAGGCCAAGGACTAGCGGGACGAATGAGCAGTTCTTC
V gene: TRBV7-8; J gene: TRBJ2-7; D gene: NA; clone size: NA; CDR3 protein: CASSSPGIRGEQYF; CDR3 DNA: TGTGCCAGCAGCTCCCCAGGAATTAGGGGCGAGCAGTACTTC
V gene: TRBV27; J gene: TRBJ2-5; D gene: NA; clone size: once; CDR3 protein: CASSLSTGRETQYF; CDR3 DNA: TGTGCCAGCAGTTTATCTACAGGGCGGGAGACCCAGTACTTC
V gene: TRBV5-6; J gene: TRBJ1-2; D gene: NA; clone size: once; CDR3 protein: CASSDWGVNGYTF; CDR3 DNA: TGTGCCAGCAGCGACTGGGGAGTAAATGGCTACACCTTC
V gene: TRBV19; J gene: TRBJ1-1; D gene: TRBD1; clone size: NA; CDR3 protein: CASSFYRGVDTEAFF; CDR3 DNA: TGTGCCAGTAGTTTCTACAGGGGGGTGGACACTGAAGCTTTCTTT
V gene: TRBV19; J gene: TRBJ1-1; D gene: NA; clone size: NA; CDR3 protein: CASSIGGNTEAFF; CDR3 DNA: TGTGCCAGTAGTATCGGCGGAAACACTGAAGCTTTCTTT
V gene: TRBV19; J gene: TRBJ2-7; D gene: NA; clone size: NA; CDR3 protein: CASSTRGRSQALVEQYF; CDR3 DNA: TGTGCCAGTAGTACAAGGGGCCGGAGTCAGGCATTAGTAGAGCAGTACTTC
V gene: TRBV30; J gene: TRBJ2-4; D gene: NA; clone size: NA; CDR3 protein: CAWRSALAKNIQYF; CDR3 DNA: TGTGCCTGGAGGAGTGCCCTAGCCAAAAACATTCAGTACTTC
V gene: TRBV18; J gene: TRBJ1-4; D gene: NA; clone size: NA; CDR3 protein: CASSPETENEKLFF; CDR3 DNA: TGTGCCAGCTCACCGGAGACAGAGAATGAAAAACTGTTTTTT
V gene: TRBV3-1/TRBV3-2; J gene: TRBJ2-5; D gene: NA; clone size: NA; CDR3 protein: CASSQRHRPQETQYF; CDR3 DNA: TGTGCCAGCAGCCAAAGACACAGGCCCCAAGAGACCCAGTACTTC
V gene: TRBV7-3; J gene: TRBJ2-3; D gene: NA; clone size: NA; CDR3 protein: CASSPRPRGATDTQYF; CDR3 DNA: TGTGCCAGCAGCCCCCGTCCCCGGGGGGCCACAGATACGCAGTATTTT
V gene: TRBV29-1; J gene: TRBJ2-7; D gene: NA; clone size: NA; CDR3 protein: CSVEGVGHHYEQYF; CDR3 DNA: TGCAGCGTTGAAGGAGTGGGACACCACTACGAGCAGTACTTC
V gene: TRBV6-5; J gene: TRBJ1-2; D gene: NA; clone size: NA; CDR3 protein: CASSYSKGVGGYTF; CDR3 DNA: TGTGCCAGCAGTTACTCGAAGGGGGTCGGTGGCTACACCTTC
V gene: TRBV4-1; J gene: TRBJ2-1; D gene: NA; clone size: once; CDR3 protein: CASSSPGRSNEQFF; CDR3 DNA: TGCGCCAGCAGCTCCCCGGGGAGGAGCAATGAGCAGTTCTTC
V gene: TRBV18; J gene: TRBJ2-3; D gene: NA; clone size: once; CDR3 protein: CASSPPTGGGLTDTQYF; CDR3 DNA: TGTGCCAGCTCACCACCGACGGGGGGCGGACTCACAGATACGCAGTATTTT